This entry lists 9 T cell receptor beta chains sequenced from one sample in a study of blood T cell repertoires in COVID-19. Sequencing was performed with immunoSEQ multiplex PCR; in TCRdb, only in-frame clones are kept and a portion is missing. This table holds about 130,000 clones, roughly four fifths found once. The sequencing sample was made of peripheral blood. The receptors here all came from a man between 60 and 75 years old with acute or convalescent COVID-19.

This rearrangement joins TRBV5-4 to TRBJ1-2; 12 nucleotides line up with TRBD1. Germline trimming cut 4 bases from V and 5 bases from J; bases unmatched to any gene: 9. The CDR3 spans 16 residues. Germline V CDR1 and CDR2: SGHNT, YYREEE (reference sequence). Here the CDR3 reads CASSIGTGGLLYGYTF. The CDR3 nucleotides are TGTGCCAGCAGCATTGGGACAGGGGGCCTACTGTATGGCTACACCTTC.

J is TRBJ2-2 and V is TRBV7-6, with D maybe TRBD2 (6 bases). The CDR3 extends over 16 amino acids. Trimming took off 3 bases at V and 3 bases at J, with 14 bases between the two ends. Looked up from germline, CDR1 is SGHVS and CDR2 is FNYEAQ. The CDR3 coding sequence is TGTGCCAGCAGCTTTTCACCGCGGGACCACACCGGGGAGCTGTTTTTT. Protein: CASSFSPRDHTGELFF.

The chain has TRBV30 and TRBJ1-2; D unclear. Germline V gene data show CDR1 as GTSNPN and CDR2 as SVGIG (reference sequence). V was shortened by 2 bases and J by 2 bases, with 12 bases between the two germline ends. There are 14 residues in the CDR3. The CDR3 DNA is TGTGCCTGGAGTTATGTGGGCGCGAACTATGGCTACACCTTC. Translation: CAWSYVGANYGYTF.

This chain links TRBV6-2 or TRBV6-3 with TRBJ1-2; 10 bases line up with TRBD1. This CDR3 spans 14 amino acids. V lost 2 bases to trimming and J lost 8 bases; unmatched junction nucleotides: 5. Germline assignment: CDR1 MNHEY and CDR2 SVGEGT. This CDR3 reads CASSYLGQGGGYTF. CDR3 in DNA: TGTGCCAGCAGTTACCTAGGACAGGGGGGAGGCTACACCTTC.

This chain joins TRBV19 and TRBJ2-7, with 12 positions matching TRBD2. The CDR3 covers 15 residues. The J segment lost 3 bases and the V segment lost 4 bases, leaving 4 bases of the junction unmatched. Germline V gene data show CDR1 as LNHDA and CDR2 as SQIVND (reference sequence). Written as DNA, the CDR3 is TGTGCCAGTAGTAGGACTAGCGGGGATCTCTACGAGCAGTACTTC. This translates into CASSRTSGDLYEQYF. Variable domain in full (rest from reference TRBV19 and TRBJ2-7): DGGITQSPKYLFRKEGQNVTLSCEQNLNHDAMYWYRQDPGQGLRLIYYSQIVNDFQKGDIAEGYSVSREKKESFPLTVTSAQKNPTAFYLCASSRTSGDLYEQYFGPGTRLTVT.

This chain joins TRBV20-1 and TRBJ2-7, with D tentatively TRBD2 (6 bases). In germline, CDR1 is DFQATT, CDR2 SNEGSKA (reference sequence). V was cut by 5 bases and J by 6 bases, with 11 bases left in between. CDR3 length equals 11 residues. The CDR3 sequence: CSAERRAEQYF. DNA of the CDR3: TGCAGTGCTGAAAGGAGGGCCGAGCAGTACTTC.

The CDR3 loop reads CASSYTGQNYGYTF. In nucleotides, the CDR3 is TGCGCCAGCAGCTATACCGGACAAAACTATGGCTACACCTTC. The V call is TRBV5-1, the J call TRBJ1-2; tentative D call: TRBD1 (5 bases). Trimming stripped 3 bases from V and 2 bases from J, with 11 bases between. CDR3 length equals 14 residues. The germline V gene has CDR1 SGHRS and CDR2 YFSETQ.

The V and J genes are TRBV12-3 or TRBV12-4 and TRBJ1-1; unclear D gene. The CDR3 extends over 13 amino acids. Trimming cost V 3 bases and J 5 bases, with 10 bases left between them. For the CDR3, the DNA is TGTGCCAGCAGTTTTTCCCAGGTGACTGAAGCTTTCTTT. Translation gives CASSFSQVTEAFF.

V gene TRBV7-8 combines with J gene TRBJ1-2; D not certain. CDR1 and CDR2 from the germline V gene are SGHVS and FQNEAQ. There are 15 residues in the CDR3. Trimming stripped 1 base from V and 4 bases from J, with 13 bases between. DNA for the CDR3: TGTGCCAGCAGCTTAGGTGGGCCAACCATCTATGGCTACACCTTC. As protein: CASSLGGPTIYGYTF.